One and the same sample provided the 10 T cell receptor beta chains below, sequenced in a study of molecular identifiers for immune sequencing clone quantification (dated by TCRdb to the late 2010s). Library creation used PCR. For sequencing, a NextSeq 500 was employed. Using fastp at Q25 and MiXCR, TCRdb reprocessed the public reads and kept productive beta chains. Rows are combined by CDR3 protein, so each entry shows the most common genes and DNA. The sample data list under 100,000 distinct CDR3 sequences, and around 27% of these were observed just once. Approximately 0.78% of the sample is in the top ten clones. Sequenced: naive CD8+ T cells from blood, with Jurkat cell RNA spiked in. The sample's cell subset or site, from its label and the paper: FACS-sorted CD8+CD4-CCR7+CD45RA+ naive T cells. All receptors come from a human donor in good health. Some libraries in this study had Jurkat cell RNA spiked in.

This clonotype has a count of ten or more. The V and J genes are TRBV5-1 and TRBJ1-1; 10 bases are shared with TRBD1. V lost 4 bases and J lost 3; bases outside the gene matches: 6. The germline CDR1 and CDR2 sequences are SGHRS and YFSETQ. The CDR3 is 15 amino acids. CDR3 nucleotide sequence: TGCGCCAGCAGCACTGGGACAGGGGAGGACACTGAAGCTTTCTTT. As protein: CASSTGTGEDTEAFF. Combining the CDR3 with reference TRBV5-1 and TRBJ1-1 gives the whole variable domain KAGVTQTPRYLIKTRGQQVTLSCSPISGHRSVSWYQQTPGQGLQFLFEYFSETQRNKGNFPGRFSGRQFSNSRSEMNVSTLELGDSALYLCASSTGTGEDTEAFFGQGTRLTVV.

This clonotype was seen a handful of times. The V call is TRBV4-1, the J call TRBJ2-7; D gene ambiguous. Germline-derived CDR1 and CDR2 are MGHRA and YSYEKL. This CDR3 contains 13 residues. Deletions cut 6 bases from V and 6 bases from J, with 15 bases between. Written as DNA, the CDR3 is TGCGCCAGCAGTCACGACCCGACGGGCGAGCAGTACTTC. Protein sequence: CASSHDPTGEQYF.

On this clonotype itself: A much larger clone lies one base from this, so it may be a read error. The V and J genes are TRBV5-3 and TRBJ1-1; perhaps TRBD1 as D (5 bases). TRBV5-3 counts as an open reading frame of uncertain function. The CDR3 contains 13 residues. CDR3 DNA sequence: TGTGGAGCACAGGCAGATATGAACACTGAAGCTTCCTTT. This gives the protein CGAQADMNTEASF.

This clonotype was detected many times. The J gene is TRBJ1-5, the V gene TRBV4-1, with D hard to call. Germline V lookup: CDR1 MGHRA, CDR2 YSYEKL. V was shortened by 0 bases and J by 4 bases, with 10 bases between the two germline ends. The length of the CDR3 is 15 residues. CDR3 in amino acids: CASSQDVALNQPQHF. CDR3 DNA: TGCGCCAGCAGCCAAGATGTGGCACTGAATCAGCCCCAGCATTTT.

Only one count was recorded for this clonotype. A read error is possible here, since a much larger clone lies one base away. The chain couples TRBV29-1 to TRBJ2-7; TRBD2 matches 7 bases. Germline CDR1 and CDR2: SQVTM and ANQGSEA. The CDR3 contains 12 residues. The CDR3 region is CSVAGVAYEQCF. CDR3 nucleotide sequence: TGCAGCGTCGCGGGAGTGGCCTACGAGCAGTGCTTC.

As to this clonotype: This may be a read error: a much more frequent sequence differs by one nucleotide. This chain links TRBV13 with TRBJ1-1, with unresolved D. The germline V gene has CDR1 PRHDT and CDR2 FYEKMQ (reference sequence). Trimming took 3 bases from V and 10 from J, leaving 15 bases between them. The CDR3 is 13 residues long. The CDR3 protein is CASSLVGEERAFF. The CDR3 nucleotides read TGTGCCAGCAGCTTGGTAGGAGAAGAGAGAGCTTTCTTT. Variable domain in full (rest from reference TRBV13 and TRBJ1-1): AAGVIQSPRHLIKEKRETATLKCYPIPRHDTVYWYQQGPGQDPQFLISFYEKMQSDKGSIPDRFSAQQFSDYHSELNMSSLELGDSALYFCASSLVGEERAFFGQGTRLTVV.

On this clonotype: A much larger clone differs by one base, so this may be a read error. The rearrangement joins TRBV7-9 to TRBJ2-6; 7 nucleotides match TRBD1. V was clipped by 5 bases and J by 8 bases; unmatched bases: 12. This CDR3 spans 16 amino acids. CDR1 and CDR2 (germline): SEHNR, FQNEAQ (reference sequence). The CDR3 is CASSPDGTEVTNVLTF. The CDR3 DNA follows: TGTGCCAGCAGCCCGGACGGGACAGAAGTGACCAACGTCCTGACTTTC.

This clonotype has ten or more counts. The rearrangement links TRBV7-2 to TRBJ2-7, with TRBD2 matching 8 bases. This CDR3 has 15 residues. Germline V gene lookup returns CDR1 SGHTA and CDR2 FQGNSA. V was pared by 5 bases and J by 3 bases, with 9 bases of the junction left unmatched. CDR3 sequence (DNA): TGTGCCAGCAGCCCCTCTGAGCGGGGGTACTACGAGCAGTACTTC. Its translation: CASSPSERGYYEQYF.

In regard to this clonotype: This may arise from a read error, as a much more abundant clone is one base away. No conserved phenylalanine or tryptophan is present at the end of the CDR3, so a read error is the likely explanation. The CDR3 DNA follows: TGTGCCAGCAGCTATTCCACAGATACGCAGTATTCT. As protein: CASSYSTDTQYS. V is TRBV7-8 and J is TRBJ2-3, with D hard to call. CDR3 length: 12 residues. V was clipped by 4 bases and J by 2 bases, with 4 bases between them. Germline V gives CDR1 SGHVS, CDR2 FQNEAQ.

For this clonotype: Just one base apart from a much larger clone, this may be a read error. The chain links TRBV3-1 to TRBJ1-1, with a weak D call TRBD1 (6 bases). Germline V CDR1 and CDR2: LGHDT, YNNKEL (reference sequence). Trimming cost V 0 bases and J 1 base, with 9 bases left between them. The CDR3 totals 15 residues. The CDR3 nucleotides read TGTGCCAGCAGCCAAGATGACAGGAGGAACACTGAAGCTTTCTTT. This encodes CASSQDDRRNTEAFF.